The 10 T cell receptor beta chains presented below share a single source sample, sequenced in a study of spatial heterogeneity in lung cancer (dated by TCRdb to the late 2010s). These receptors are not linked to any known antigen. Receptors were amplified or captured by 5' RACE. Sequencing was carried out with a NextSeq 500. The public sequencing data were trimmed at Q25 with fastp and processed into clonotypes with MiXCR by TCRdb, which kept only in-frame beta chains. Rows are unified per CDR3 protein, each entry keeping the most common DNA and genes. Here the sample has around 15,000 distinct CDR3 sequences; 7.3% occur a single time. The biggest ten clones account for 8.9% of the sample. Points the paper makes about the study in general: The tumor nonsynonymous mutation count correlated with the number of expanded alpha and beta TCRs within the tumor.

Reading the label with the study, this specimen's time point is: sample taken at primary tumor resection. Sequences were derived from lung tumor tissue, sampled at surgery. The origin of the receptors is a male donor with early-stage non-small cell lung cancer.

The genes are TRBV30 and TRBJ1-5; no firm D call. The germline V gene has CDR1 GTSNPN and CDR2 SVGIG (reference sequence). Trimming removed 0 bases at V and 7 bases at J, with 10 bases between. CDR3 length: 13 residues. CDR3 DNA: TGTGCCTGGAGTGTCGGCATTGGACAGCCCCAGCATTTT. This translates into CAWSVGIGQPQHF.

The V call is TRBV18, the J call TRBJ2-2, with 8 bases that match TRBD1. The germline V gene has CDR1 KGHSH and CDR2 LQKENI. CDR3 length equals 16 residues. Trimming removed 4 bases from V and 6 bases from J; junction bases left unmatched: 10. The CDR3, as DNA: TGTGCCAGCTCACTTCAGGGGGCGAAAAATGCCGGGGAGCTGTTTTTT. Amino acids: CASSLQGAKNAGELFF.

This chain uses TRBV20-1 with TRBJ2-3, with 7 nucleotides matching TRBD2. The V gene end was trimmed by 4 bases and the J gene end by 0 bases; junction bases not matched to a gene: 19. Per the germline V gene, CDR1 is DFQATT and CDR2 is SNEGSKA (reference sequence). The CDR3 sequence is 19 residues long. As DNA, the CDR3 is TGCAGTGCTATAACCGGGACTACCCCCCGAGGGAGTAGCACAGATACGCAGTATTTT. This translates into CSAITGTTPRGSSTDTQYF.

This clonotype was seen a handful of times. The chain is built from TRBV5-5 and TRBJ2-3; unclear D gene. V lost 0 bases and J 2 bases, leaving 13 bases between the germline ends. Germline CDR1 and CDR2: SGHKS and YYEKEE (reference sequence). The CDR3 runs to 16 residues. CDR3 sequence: CASSLVLGGFTDTQYF. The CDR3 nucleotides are TGTGCCAGCAGCTTGGTTCTTGGCGGATTCACAGATACGCAGTATTTT.

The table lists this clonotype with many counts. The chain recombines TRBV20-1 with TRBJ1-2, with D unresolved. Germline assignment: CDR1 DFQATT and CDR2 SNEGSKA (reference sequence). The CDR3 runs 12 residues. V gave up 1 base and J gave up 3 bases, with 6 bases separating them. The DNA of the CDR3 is TGCAGTGCTAGAGGAGGGTACTATGGCTACACCTTC. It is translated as CSARGGYYGYTF.

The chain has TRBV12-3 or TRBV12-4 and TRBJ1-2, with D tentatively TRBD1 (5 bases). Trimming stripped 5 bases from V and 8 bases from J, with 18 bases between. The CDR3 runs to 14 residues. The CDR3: CASSPGTDRRGYTF. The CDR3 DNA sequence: TGTGCCAGCAGTCCTGGGACCGACCGGAGGGGCTACACCTTC.

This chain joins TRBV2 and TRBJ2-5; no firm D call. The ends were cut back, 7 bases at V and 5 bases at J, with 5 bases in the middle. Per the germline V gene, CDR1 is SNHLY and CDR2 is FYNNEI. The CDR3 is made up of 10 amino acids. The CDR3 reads CASKEETQYF. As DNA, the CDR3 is TGTGCCAGCAAAGAGGAGACCCAGTACTTC.

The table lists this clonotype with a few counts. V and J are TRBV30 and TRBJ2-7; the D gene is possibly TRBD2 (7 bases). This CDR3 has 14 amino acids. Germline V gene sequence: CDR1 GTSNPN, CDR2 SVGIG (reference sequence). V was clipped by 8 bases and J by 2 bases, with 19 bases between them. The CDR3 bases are TGTGCCGCTACCGGGGGGCGGGGGACCTACGAGCAGTACTTC. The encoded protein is CAATGGRGTYEQYF.

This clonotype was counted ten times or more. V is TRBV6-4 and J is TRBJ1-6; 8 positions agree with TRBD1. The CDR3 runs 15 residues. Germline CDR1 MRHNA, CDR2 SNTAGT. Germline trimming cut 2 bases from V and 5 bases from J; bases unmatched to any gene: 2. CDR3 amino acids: CASSDGTGHNSPLHF. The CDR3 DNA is TGTGCCAGCAGTGACGGGACAGGTCATAATTCACCCCTCCACTTT.

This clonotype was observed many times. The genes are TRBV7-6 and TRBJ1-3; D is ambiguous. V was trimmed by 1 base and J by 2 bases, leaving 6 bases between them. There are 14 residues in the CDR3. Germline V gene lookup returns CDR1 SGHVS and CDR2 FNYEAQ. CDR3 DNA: TGTGCCAGCAGCTTAGGGGGTGCTGGAAACACCATATATTTT. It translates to CASSLGGAGNTIYF.